This is a list of T cell receptor beta chains from one sample in a study of neoadjuvant anti-PD-1 for oral cavity cancer. This table comes from immunoSEQ multiplex PCR, and its TCRdb copy is limited to in-frame clones, with some not included. The sample lists about 12,000 clones, 71% occurring once. The source material was PBMCs, sampled after nivolumab (anti-PD-1) treatment. The receptors originated from a person aged 35-79 years with oral cavity squamous cell carcinoma. The CDR3 runs from the conserved cysteine through the conserved F or W. The D gene is left open where the match is weak. Clone size is stated in some rows and not others, as once, few, many or a class when expanded.

v_call: TRBV7-9; j_call: TRBJ1-1; clone_size: NA; d_call: NA; cdr3_nt: TGTGCCAGCAGCCTTAGTTCCTACACTAAACGGGGGCGCGTTGAAGCTTTCTTT; cdr3_aa: CASSLSSYTKRGRVEAFF
v_call: TRBV10-2; j_call: TRBJ2-7; clone_size: NA; d_call: TRBD2; cdr3_nt: TGCGCCAGCAGTGAGTCTTGGCTAGCGGGAGCATACGAGCAGTACTTC; cdr3_aa: CASSESWLAGAYEQYF
v_call: TRBV5-1; j_call: TRBJ2-7; clone_size: few; d_call: NA; cdr3_nt: TGCGCCAGCAGCTCCGGGACTCGCGAGCAGTACTTC; cdr3_aa: CASSSGTREQYF
v_call: TRBV10-3; j_call: TRBJ2-3; clone_size: NA; d_call: TRBD2; cdr3_nt: TGTGCCATCAGTGAGTCTCTCGGACTAGCGGGAGCAGATACGCAGTATTTT; cdr3_aa: CAISESLGLAGADTQYF
v_call: TRBV5-1; j_call: TRBJ2-3; clone_size: NA; d_call: TRBD1; cdr3_nt: TGCGCCAGCAGCGGGACAGGGGGGAGCACAGATACGCAGTATTTT; cdr3_aa: CASSGTGGSTDTQYF
v_call: TRBV28; j_call: TRBJ2-7; clone_size: few; d_call: NA; cdr3_nt: TGTGCCAGCCTCAGGGATTCCTACGAGCAGTACTTC; cdr3_aa: CASLRDSYEQYF
v_call: TRBV6-1; j_call: TRBJ1-2; clone_size: once; d_call: TRBD1; cdr3_nt: TGTGCCAGCAGTGAAGGACAGGGCTTGAGCTACACCTTC; cdr3_aa: CASSEGQGLSYTF
v_call: TRBV2; j_call: TRBJ2-5; clone_size: few; d_call: NA; cdr3_nt: TGTGCCAGCACCCTTTGGCTACAAGAGACCCAGTACTTC; cdr3_aa: CASTLWLQETQYF
v_call: TRBV27; j_call: TRBJ1-2; clone_size: NA; d_call: TRBD1; cdr3_nt: TGTGCCAGCAGTTCCCTCCGGACAGGGGGAGCCTCTGGCTACACCTTC; cdr3_aa: CASSSLRTGGASGYTF
v_call: TRBV13; j_call: TRBJ1-3; clone_size: few; d_call: NA; cdr3_nt: TGTGCCAGCAGCTTCGTGGCAGGGCGACTCAAAAGCTCTGGAAACACCATATATTTT; cdr3_aa: CASSFVAGRLKSSGNTIYF
v_call: TRBV11-2; j_call: TRBJ2-7; clone_size: once; d_call: NA; cdr3_nt: TGTGCCAGCAGCCATAGACTAGATACCTACGAGCAGTACTTC; cdr3_aa: CASSHRLDTYEQYF
v_call: TRBV5-6; j_call: TRBJ2-3; clone_size: NA; d_call: TRBD2; cdr3_nt: TGTGCCAGCAGCGGACTAGCGGGGGGACTTGCAGATACGCAGTATTTT; cdr3_aa: CASSGLAGGLADTQYF
v_call: TRBV30; j_call: TRBJ2-3; clone_size: NA; d_call: TRBD2; cdr3_nt: TGTGCCTGGAGCGCTGGACTAGCGGGGGCAGATACGCAGTATTTT; cdr3_aa: CAWSAGLAGADTQYF
v_call: TRBV27; j_call: TRBJ1-1; clone_size: NA; d_call: NA; cdr3_nt: TGTGCCAGCATGGAGGGGCTTTCGGCTTTCTTT; cdr3_aa: CASMEGLSAFF
v_call: TRBV27; j_call: TRBJ2-6; clone_size: NA; d_call: NA; cdr3_nt: TGTGCCAGCAGTTTCTCCCTGGGGACATTAAGCTCTGGGGCCAACGTCCTGACTTTC; cdr3_aa: CASSFSLGTLSSGANVLTF
v_call: TRBV5-1; j_call: TRBJ2-7; clone_size: NA; d_call: NA; cdr3_nt: TGCGCCAGCAGCGCTCTCCCGGGGCACTCCTACGAGCAGTACTTC; cdr3_aa: CASSALPGHSYEQYF
v_call: TRBV6-6; j_call: TRBJ1-1; clone_size: NA; d_call: NA; cdr3_nt: TGTGCCAGCAGTTACTCGATTGCGACGGAAGCTTTCTTT; cdr3_aa: CASSYSIATEAFF
v_call: TRBV5-6; j_call: TRBJ1-2; clone_size: NA; d_call: NA; cdr3_nt: TGTGCCAGCAGCTTGTCGGGATTTAACTATGGCTACACCTTC; cdr3_aa: CASSLSGFNYGYTF
v_call: TRBV9; j_call: TRBJ2-7; clone_size: NA; d_call: NA; cdr3_nt: TGTGCCAGCGGCAGGCAATTGGGTGCCGAGCAGTACTTC; cdr3_aa: CASGRQLGAEQYF
v_call: TRBV2; j_call: TRBJ2-1; clone_size: NA; d_call: TRBD2; cdr3_nt: TGTGCCAGCAGGCCTACGACTAGCGGGCCTTACAATGAGCAGTTCTTC; cdr3_aa: CASRPTTSGPYNEQFF
v_call: TRBV5-1; j_call: TRBJ2-7; clone_size: NA; d_call: NA; cdr3_nt: TGCGCCAGCAGCTTGGTGGGTAGCGGATCCTACGAGCAGTACTTC; cdr3_aa: CASSLVGSGSYEQYF
v_call: TRBV2; j_call: TRBJ1-2; clone_size: few; d_call: NA; cdr3_nt: TGTGCCAGCAGTGAAGGACCCTATGGCTACACCTTC; cdr3_aa: CASSEGPYGYTF
v_call: TRBV7-8; j_call: TRBJ1-1; clone_size: NA; d_call: NA; cdr3_nt: TGTGCCAGCAGCCAATCCACAGGGATGAACACTGAAGCTTTCTTT; cdr3_aa: CASSQSTGMNTEAFF
v_call: TRBV19; j_call: TRBJ2-7; clone_size: NA; d_call: NA; cdr3_nt: TGTGCCAGTAGTATTTGGGGAGAGGGCTACGAGCAGTACTTC; cdr3_aa: CASSIWGEGYEQYF
v_call: TRBV7-9; j_call: TRBJ2-7; clone_size: NA; d_call: TRBD1; cdr3_nt: TGTGCCAGCACCCAGGGACAGGTGAACTACGAGCAGTACTTC; cdr3_aa: CASTQGQVNYEQYF
v_call: TRBV15; j_call: TRBJ2-7; clone_size: NA; d_call: NA; cdr3_nt: TGTGCCACCAGCAGAGAGTCCTGGTCCTACGAGCAGTACTTC; cdr3_aa: CATSRESWSYEQYF
v_call: TRBV5-6; j_call: TRBJ1-1; clone_size: NA; d_call: TRBD1; cdr3_nt: TGTGCCAGCAGCTGGGGGCCCGGGACAGGGGGCGCGGGGAACACTGAAGCTTTCTTT; cdr3_aa: CASSWGPGTGGAGNTEAFF
v_call: TRBV13; j_call: TRBJ2-7; clone_size: NA; d_call: TRBD1; cdr3_nt: TGTGCCAGCAGCTCCAACTCCCGGGACAGGCAAGGAGAGCAGTACTTC; cdr3_aa: CASSSNSRDRQGEQYF
v_call: TRBV2; j_call: TRBJ2-5; clone_size: once; d_call: TRBD1; cdr3_nt: TGTGCCAGCAGTGAAGAGAGGACAGGCTCGGAGACCCAGTACTTC; cdr3_aa: CASSEERTGSETQYF
v_call: TRBV2; j_call: TRBJ2-3; clone_size: few; d_call: NA; cdr3_nt: TGTGCCAGCAGATCTGTTGGGGGGCAGGTAGATACGCAGTATTTT; cdr3_aa: CASRSVGGQVDTQYF
v_call: TRBV5-4; j_call: TRBJ2-5; clone_size: NA; d_call: NA; cdr3_nt: TGTGCCAGCAGCTTGGGTCTTGGAGAGACCCAGTACTTC; cdr3_aa: CASSLGLGETQYF
v_call: TRBV10-3; j_call: TRBJ2-7; clone_size: NA; d_call: TRBD1; cdr3_nt: TGTGCCATCAGAGAGGGACAGGGGGCCTACGAGCAGTACTTC; cdr3_aa: CAIREGQGAYEQYF
v_call: TRBV27; j_call: TRBJ2-7; clone_size: NA; d_call: TRBD1; cdr3_nt: TGTGCCAGCAGTGCTCCGGGACAGGGTACCTACGAGCAGTACTTC; cdr3_aa: CASSAPGQGTYEQYF
v_call: TRBV11-2; j_call: TRBJ1-1; clone_size: NA; d_call: TRBD1; cdr3_nt: TGTGCCAGCAGCCCGCCAGGGGGGTGGGGCAGACTGAACACTGAAGCTTTCTTT; cdr3_aa: CASSPPGGWGRLNTEAFF
v_call: TRBV27; j_call: TRBJ1-3; clone_size: few; d_call: TRBD1; cdr3_nt: TGTGCCAGCAGACCGACAGGGGGCGGAAACACCATATATTTT; cdr3_aa: CASRPTGGGNTIYF
v_call: TRBV10-3; j_call: TRBJ2-7; clone_size: NA; d_call: NA; cdr3_nt: TGTGCCATCAGTGAGTTAAGGGGTTTCTACTCCTACGAGCAGTACTTC; cdr3_aa: CAISELRGFYSYEQYF
v_call: TRBV28; j_call: TRBJ1-1; clone_size: few; d_call: NA; cdr3_nt: TGTGCCAGCAGTCCGACACGGTACACTGAAGCTTTCTTT; cdr3_aa: CASSPTRYTEAFF
v_call: TRBV27; j_call: TRBJ1-1; clone_size: NA; d_call: NA; cdr3_nt: TGTGCCAGCAGTTTAAAGCGTGGTCAGCTGATGAACACTGAAGCTTTCTTT; cdr3_aa: CASSLKRGQLMNTEAFF
v_call: TRBV7-6; j_call: TRBJ2-3; clone_size: NA; d_call: NA; cdr3_nt: TGTGCCAGCAGCCCAAGGACCTTCACAGATACGCAGTATTTT; cdr3_aa: CASSPRTFTDTQYF
v_call: TRBV11-2; j_call: TRBJ1-5; clone_size: NA; d_call: NA; cdr3_nt: TGTGCCAGCAGCTTATCCCCGGGGTTTAGCAATCAGCCCCAGCATTTT; cdr3_aa: CASSLSPGFSNQPQHF
v_call: TRBV5-4; j_call: TRBJ2-6; clone_size: once; d_call: NA; cdr3_nt: TGTGCCAGCAGCTTTAGGACAGAGATCTCTGGGGCCAACGTCCTGACTTTC; cdr3_aa: CASSFRTEISGANVLTF
v_call: TRBV4-1; j_call: TRBJ1-5; clone_size: NA; d_call: NA; cdr3_nt: TGCGCCAGCAGCCAAGGTGGATGGGGCAATCAGCCCCAGCATTTT; cdr3_aa: CASSQGGWGNQPQHF
v_call: TRBV29-1; j_call: TRBJ2-2; clone_size: once; d_call: NA; cdr3_nt: TGCAGCGGCCTCGGACAGATGAACACCGGGGAGCTGTTTTTT; cdr3_aa: CSGLGQMNTGELFF
v_call: TRBV25-1; j_call: TRBJ2-5; clone_size: NA; d_call: NA; cdr3_nt: TGTGCCAGCAGAAAAGAGTACCAAGAGACCCAGTACTTC; cdr3_aa: CASRKEYQETQYF
v_call: TRBV5-4; j_call: TRBJ2-5; clone_size: NA; d_call: NA; cdr3_nt: TGTGCCAGCAGCTCCCCCCCGGGGCGCTTCCAAGAGACCCAGTACTTC; cdr3_aa: CASSSPPGRFQETQYF
v_call: TRBV9; j_call: TRBJ1-1; clone_size: NA; d_call: NA; cdr3_nt: TGTGCCAGCAGTCGAGGGGGAGAAGGCACTGAAGCTTTCTTT; cdr3_aa: CASSRGGEGTEAFF
v_call: TRBV25-1; j_call: TRBJ2-7; clone_size: NA; d_call: TRBD2; cdr3_nt: TGTGCCAGCAGTGAACCAGGGACTAGCGGTTACGAGCAGTACTTC; cdr3_aa: CASSEPGTSGYEQYF
v_call: TRBV4-1; j_call: TRBJ1-2; clone_size: NA; d_call: NA; cdr3_nt: TGCGCCAGCAGCCAACCCCAGGCGGGGACCTATGGCTACACCTTC; cdr3_aa: CASSQPQAGTYGYTF
v_call: TRBV27; j_call: TRBJ2-3; clone_size: NA; d_call: NA; cdr3_nt: TGTGCCAGCAGTTTATTTGGGAGCTACTCTAGCACAGATACGCAGTATTTT; cdr3_aa: CASSLFGSYSSTDTQYF
v_call: TRBV5-1; j_call: TRBJ2-5; clone_size: NA; d_call: TRBD1; cdr3_nt: TGCGCCAGCAGCGCAGTACAGGGGCGAGAGACCCAGTACTTC; cdr3_aa: CASSAVQGRETQYF
v_call: TRBV28; j_call: TRBJ2-3; clone_size: NA; d_call: NA; cdr3_nt: TGTGCCAGCAGGGGAATATCGGGCGGCGATACGCAGTATTTT; cdr3_aa: CASRGISGGDTQYF
v_call: TRBV11-2; j_call: TRBJ2-7; clone_size: NA; d_call: NA; cdr3_nt: TGTGCCAGCAGCTTCGCCCCCCAGCGGATCTCTTACGAGCAGTACTTC; cdr3_aa: CASSFAPQRISYEQYF